This entry features one TCR beta chain sequence. Seattle enrolled patients during active infection and tracked them longitudinally. The sample is drawn from a study of blood T cell repertoires in COVID-19. TCRdb's table, derived via immunoSEQ multiplex PCR, lists solely in-frame clones and lacks some. The sample carries about 62,000 clones, roughly nine tenths recorded once. Losses at the gene ends were 5 bases for V and 3 bases for J; bases not matched to a gene: 7. The germline V gene has CDR1 KGHDR and CDR2 SFDVKD. This CDR3 has 15 residues. This chain links TRBV24-1 with TRBJ2-7; 9 bases map to TRBD2. The source of this sequence is a woman aged 55-70 years with COVID-19, enrolled during active disease. The specimen sequenced was peripheral blood. CDR3 region: CATSARSSGIYEQYF. The CDR3 DNA is TGTGCCACCAGTGCCCGGTCTAGCGGGATCTACGAGCAGTACTTC.